Here is one T cell receptor beta chain with its context. In the original analysis: Scientists estimated how many nucleated cells there were by amplifying reference gene primers. Using immunoSEQ multiplex PCR, the repertoire was profiled, and TCRdb retains in-frame clones only, with some absent. The DNA gave D and trimming, while V, J and clone size come from that table. Of roughly 150,000 clones in the sample, roughly four fifths were seen once. V lost 2 bases and J 14 bases, leaving 13 bases between the germline ends. The germline CDR1 and CDR2 sequences are MNHNY and SVGAGI (reference sequence). CDR3 length: 13 residues. This specimen comes from a study of blood T cell repertoires in COVID-19. Study in general: Researchers got acute and convalescent COVID-19 samples from the United States, Italy and Spain.

The chain has TRBV6-6 and TRBJ1-6, with D unclear. The receptor comes from an elderly woman with acute or convalescent COVID-19. Sequencing was carried out using peripheral blood. In DNA, the CDR3 is TGTGCCAGCAGTTACGATACCGTGATAGCCCTCCACTTT. This translates into CASSYDTVIALHF.